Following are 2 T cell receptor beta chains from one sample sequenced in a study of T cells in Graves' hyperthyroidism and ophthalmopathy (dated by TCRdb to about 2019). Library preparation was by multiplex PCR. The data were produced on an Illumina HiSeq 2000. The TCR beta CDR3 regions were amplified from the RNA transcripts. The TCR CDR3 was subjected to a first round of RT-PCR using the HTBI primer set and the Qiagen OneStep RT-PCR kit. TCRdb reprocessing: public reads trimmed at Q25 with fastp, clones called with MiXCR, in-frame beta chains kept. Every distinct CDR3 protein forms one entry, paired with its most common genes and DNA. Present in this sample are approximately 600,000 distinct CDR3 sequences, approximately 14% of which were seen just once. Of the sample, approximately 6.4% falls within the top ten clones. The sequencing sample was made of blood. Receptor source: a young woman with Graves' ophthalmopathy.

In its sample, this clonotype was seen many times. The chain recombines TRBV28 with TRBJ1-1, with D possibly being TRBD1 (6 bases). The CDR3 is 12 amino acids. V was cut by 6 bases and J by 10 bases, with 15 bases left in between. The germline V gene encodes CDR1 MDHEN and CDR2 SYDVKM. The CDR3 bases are TGTGCCAGCAGCCAACAGGGCTTGGTAGCTTTCTTT. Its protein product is CASSQQGLVAFF.

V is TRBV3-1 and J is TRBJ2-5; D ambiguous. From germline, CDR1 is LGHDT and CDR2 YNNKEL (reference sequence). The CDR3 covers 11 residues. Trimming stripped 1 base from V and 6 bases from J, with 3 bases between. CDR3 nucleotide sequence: TGTGCCAGCAGCCAAGGCCAGACCCAGTACTTC. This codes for CASSQGQTQYF.